This record concerns one TCR beta chain sequence. There is no known antigen for this receptor. Base-call qualities are not available, and no considerably larger clone is one nucleotide away. The data were taken from a study of T cell responses to AZD1222 COVID-19 vaccine (dated by TCRdb to the early 2020s). Background on the whole study: AZD1222 recipients given second doses at about 4 weeks or at about 12 weeks were pooled, since spike-specific TCR depth and breadth were not found to differ between the two schedules. TCR sequencing was performed for 230 to 250 trial participants, of whom about 200 were given two doses of AZD1222 and 26 were given two doses of MenACWY control vaccine. Trial participants were enrolled by age into 18-55, 56-69 and 70-plus year subgroups, with roughly 150, 30 and 60 TCR-sequenced participants respectively.

The CDR3 regions of human TCRbeta chains were subjected to immunosequencing. As for the original processing: TCRs in the repertoires were matched against a reference library of SARS-CoV-2-specific TCRs that had been generated with the MIRA antigen-specificity platform. Breadth meant the fraction of unique TCRs that were SARS-CoV-2-associated, whereas depth meant the fraction of total T cells that were SARS-CoV-2-associated. Using the MIRA data, each spike-specific TCR was assigned both to the spike region to which the TCR was reactive and to a CD4 or CD8 class. Log10-transformed breadth and depth values were compared by one-way ANOVA with Sidak's multiple comparisons tests. The immuneACCESS repertoire file appears here via TCRdb, limited to in-frame rearrangements. These files lack a portion of the clones; in checked studies, under half of the deficit traces to unresolved V genes, and the cause of the others is not known. D and trimming were read from the DNA, whereas the V and J calls and clone size are those reported in that table. For this sample there are approximately 90,000 clones; around 90% appear just once. The biggest ten clones account for 8.4% of the sample.

What the work shows at the level of the full study, not this receptor alone: Most participants were white British and females outnumbered males, and the authors suggested that clonal diversity may have been underestimated. The 56-69-year group was small, and its depth increase did not reach significance, likely because of low power. The vaccine-associated CD4 TCRs covered the entire spike protein, and the dominant responses fell in regions 160-218 and 743-854. Because no samples from the day 14 peak response were available, repertoires could be characterized only after the peak T cell response. Conclusions about previously exposed vaccinees are limited because only six or seven AZD1222 recipients were SARS-CoV-2 seropositive at baseline. A significant rise in spike-specific TCR breadth and depth was observed after two AZD1222 doses relative to day 0 and relative to MenACWY recipients. Epitopes outside the regions mutated in the B.1.351 and B.1.1.7 variants were reportedly recognized by nearly half of the unique spike-specific TCRs.

Per the publication, the time point label means: baseline before first vaccination. The vaccinee samples were drawn from two UK trials, COV001 and COV002, one of which was a single-blind randomized controlled phase 2/3 trial testing AZD1222 (ChAdOx1 nCoV-19) in healthy adults. Trial participant PBMC samples were collected at day 0 and day 28 after the second dose for TCRbeta chain sequencing. Inclusive of the bounding cysteine and phenylalanine, the CDR3 is 16 residues long. Here the CDR3 DNA is all that survives: 48 bases in frame from base 1. Looking up the germline V gene yields CDR1 SGHVS and CDR2 FQNEAQ. Deletion took 4 bases off V and 9 bases off J, with a span of 24 bases between the germline ends.

The sequencing used peripheral blood, collected on day 0 of AZD1222 vaccination. The receptor comes from an adult in good health. The rearranged chain carries TRBV7-8 and TRBJ2-5; matching of 6 bases hints at TRBD1 as the D gene. CDR3 region: CASSSYRVPGGAAQYF. In nucleotides, the sequence is TGTGCCAGCAGCTCGTACAGGGTCCCCGGCGGTGCGGCCCAGTACTTC.